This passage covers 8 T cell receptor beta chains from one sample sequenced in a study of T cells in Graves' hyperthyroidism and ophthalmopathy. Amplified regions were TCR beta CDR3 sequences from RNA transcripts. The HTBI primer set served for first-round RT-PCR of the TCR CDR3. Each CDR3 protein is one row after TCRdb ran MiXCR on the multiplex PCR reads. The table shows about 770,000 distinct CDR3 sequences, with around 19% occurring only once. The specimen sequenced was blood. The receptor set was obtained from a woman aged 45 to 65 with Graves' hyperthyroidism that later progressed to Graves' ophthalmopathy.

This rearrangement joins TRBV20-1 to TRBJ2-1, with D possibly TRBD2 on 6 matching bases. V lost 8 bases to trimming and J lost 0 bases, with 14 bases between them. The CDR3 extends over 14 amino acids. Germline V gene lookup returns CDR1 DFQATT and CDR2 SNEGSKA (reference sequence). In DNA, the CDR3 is TGCAGTTTTTTCCCGACTAGCTCCTACAATGAGCAGTTCTTC. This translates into CSFFPTSSYNEQFF.

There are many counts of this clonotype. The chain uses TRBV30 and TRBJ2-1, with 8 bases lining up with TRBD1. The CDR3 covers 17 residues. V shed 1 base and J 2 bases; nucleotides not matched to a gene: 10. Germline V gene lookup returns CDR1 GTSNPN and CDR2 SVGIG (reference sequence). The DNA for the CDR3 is TGTGCCTGGAGTGCCAGGGGGCCTCCGAGGACCTACAATGAGCAGTTCTTC. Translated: CAWSARGPPRTYNEQFF.

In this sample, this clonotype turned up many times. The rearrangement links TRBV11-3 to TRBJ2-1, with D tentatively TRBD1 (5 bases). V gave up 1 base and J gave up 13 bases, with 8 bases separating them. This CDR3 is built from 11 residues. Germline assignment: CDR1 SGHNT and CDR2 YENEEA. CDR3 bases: TGTGCCAGCAGCTTAGGACAGACTCAGTTCTTC. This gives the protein CASSLGQTQFF.

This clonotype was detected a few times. DNA for the CDR3: TGCGCCAGCAGCTTTGACAGGGTGGGAGAAAAACTGTTTTTT. Protein sequence: CASSFDRVGEKLFF. The V gene is TRBV5-1, the J gene TRBJ1-4, with 7 bases lining up with TRBD1. The germline V gene has CDR1 SGHRS and CDR2 YFSETQ. This CDR3 has 14 amino acids. The J segment lost 8 bases and the V segment lost 2 bases, leaving 6 bases of the junction unmatched. Full variable domain (remainder filled in from reference TRBV5-1 and TRBJ1-4): KAGVTQTPRYLIKTRGQQVTLSCSPISGHRSVSWYQQTPGQGLQFLFEYFSETQRNKGNFPGRFSGRQFSNSRSEMNVSTLELGDSALYLCASSFDRVGEKLFFGSGTQLSVL.

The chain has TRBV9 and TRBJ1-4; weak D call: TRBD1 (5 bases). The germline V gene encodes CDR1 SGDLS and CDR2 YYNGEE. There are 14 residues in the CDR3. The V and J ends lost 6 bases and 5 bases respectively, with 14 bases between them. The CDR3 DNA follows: TGTGCCAGCACCACTACAGGTGGGAATGAAAAACTGTTTTTT. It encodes CASTTTGGNEKLFF.

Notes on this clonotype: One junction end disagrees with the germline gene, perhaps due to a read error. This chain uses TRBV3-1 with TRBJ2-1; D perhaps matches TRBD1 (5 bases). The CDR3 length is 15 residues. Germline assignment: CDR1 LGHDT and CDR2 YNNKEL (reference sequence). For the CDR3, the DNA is TGTGCCAGCAGCCAAGGCAGGGCATCCTACAATGAGCAGTTATTC. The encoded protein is CASSQGRASYNEQLF.

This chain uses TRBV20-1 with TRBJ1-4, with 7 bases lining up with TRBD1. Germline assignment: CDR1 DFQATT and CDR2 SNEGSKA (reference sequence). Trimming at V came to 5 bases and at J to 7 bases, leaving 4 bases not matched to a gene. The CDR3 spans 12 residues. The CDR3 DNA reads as TGCAGTGCTGACAGGGCCGGTGAAAAACTGTTTTTT. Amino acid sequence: CSADRAGEKLFF.

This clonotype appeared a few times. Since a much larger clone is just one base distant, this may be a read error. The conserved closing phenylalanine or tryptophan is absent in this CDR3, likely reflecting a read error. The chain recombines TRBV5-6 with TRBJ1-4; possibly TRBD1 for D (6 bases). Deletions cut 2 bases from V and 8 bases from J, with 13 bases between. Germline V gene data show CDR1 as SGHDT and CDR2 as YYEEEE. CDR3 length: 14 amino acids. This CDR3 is CASSFTGTQEKLFS. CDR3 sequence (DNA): TGTGCCAGCAGCTTCACCGGGACACAAGAAAAACTGTTTTCT.